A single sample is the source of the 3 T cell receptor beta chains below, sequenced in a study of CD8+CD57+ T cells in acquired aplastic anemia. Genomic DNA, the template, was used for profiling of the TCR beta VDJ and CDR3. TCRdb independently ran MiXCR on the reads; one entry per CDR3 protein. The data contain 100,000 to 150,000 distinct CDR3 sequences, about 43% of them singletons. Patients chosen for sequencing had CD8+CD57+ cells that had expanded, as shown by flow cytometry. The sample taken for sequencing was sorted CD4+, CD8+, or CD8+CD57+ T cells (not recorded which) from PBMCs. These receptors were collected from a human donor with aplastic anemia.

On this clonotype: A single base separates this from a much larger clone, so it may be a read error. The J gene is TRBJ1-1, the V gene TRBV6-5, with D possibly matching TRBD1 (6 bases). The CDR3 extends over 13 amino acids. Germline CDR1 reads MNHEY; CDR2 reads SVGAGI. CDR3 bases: TGTGTCAGCAGTTACCTGACAGGAACTGAAGCTTTCTTT. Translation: CVSSYLTGTEAFF.

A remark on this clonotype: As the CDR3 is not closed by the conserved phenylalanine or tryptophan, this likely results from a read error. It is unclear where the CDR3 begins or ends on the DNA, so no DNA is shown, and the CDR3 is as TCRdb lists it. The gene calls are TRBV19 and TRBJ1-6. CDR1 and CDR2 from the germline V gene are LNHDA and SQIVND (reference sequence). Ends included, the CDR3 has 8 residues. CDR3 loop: CASSIAGI.

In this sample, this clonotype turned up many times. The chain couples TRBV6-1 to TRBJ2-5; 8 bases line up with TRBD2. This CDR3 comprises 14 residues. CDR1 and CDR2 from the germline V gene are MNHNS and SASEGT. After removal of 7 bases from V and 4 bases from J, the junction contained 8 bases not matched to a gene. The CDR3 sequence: CASTPRRGAETQYF. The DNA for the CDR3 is TGTGCCAGCACCCCGAGGCGGGGGGCAGAGACCCAGTACTTC.